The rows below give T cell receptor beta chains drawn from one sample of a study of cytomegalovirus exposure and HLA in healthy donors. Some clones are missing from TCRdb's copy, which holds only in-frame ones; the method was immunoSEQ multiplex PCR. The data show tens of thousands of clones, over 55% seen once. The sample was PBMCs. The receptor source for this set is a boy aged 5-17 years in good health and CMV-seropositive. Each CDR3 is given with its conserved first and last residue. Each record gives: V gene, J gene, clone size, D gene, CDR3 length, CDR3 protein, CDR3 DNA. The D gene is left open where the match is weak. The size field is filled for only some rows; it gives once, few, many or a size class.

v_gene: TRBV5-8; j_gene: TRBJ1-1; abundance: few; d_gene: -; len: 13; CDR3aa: CASSLQSNTEAFF; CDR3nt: TGTGCCAGCAGCTTACAATCGAACACTGAAGCTTTCTTT
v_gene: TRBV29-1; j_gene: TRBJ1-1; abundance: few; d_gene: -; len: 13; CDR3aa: CSVGEWGGTEAFF; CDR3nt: TGCAGCGTTGGAGAGTGGGGAGGTACTGAAGCTTTCTTT
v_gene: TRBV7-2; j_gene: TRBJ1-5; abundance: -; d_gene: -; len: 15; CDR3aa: CASSLSHRINQPQHF; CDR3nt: TGTGCCAGCAGCTTATCCCACAGGATCAATCAGCCCCAGCATTTT
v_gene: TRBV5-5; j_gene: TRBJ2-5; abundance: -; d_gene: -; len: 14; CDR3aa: CASSLARADETQYF; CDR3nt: TGTGCCAGCAGCTTGGCCAGGGCCGACGAGACCCAGTACTTC
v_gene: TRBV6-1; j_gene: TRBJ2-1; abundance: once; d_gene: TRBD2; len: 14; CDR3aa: CASQTSGKYNEQFF; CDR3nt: TGTGCCAGCCAGACTAGCGGAAAATACAATGAGCAGTTCTTC
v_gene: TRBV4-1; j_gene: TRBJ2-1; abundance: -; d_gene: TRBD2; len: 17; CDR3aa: CASSQEATSGGINEQFF; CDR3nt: TGCGCCAGCAGCCAAGAGGCGACTAGCGGGGGTATAAATGAGCAGTTCTTC
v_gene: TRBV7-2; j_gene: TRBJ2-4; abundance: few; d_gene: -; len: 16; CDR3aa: CASSLEGRVAKNIQYF; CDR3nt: TGTGCCAGCAGCTTAGAGGGGCGCGTGGCCAAAAACATTCAGTACTTC
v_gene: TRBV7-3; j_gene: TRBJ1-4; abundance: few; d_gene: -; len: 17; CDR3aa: CASSSRRPAERDEKLFF; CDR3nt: TGTGCCAGCAGCTCCCGAAGGCCAGCCGAGAGGGATGAAAAACTGTTTTTT
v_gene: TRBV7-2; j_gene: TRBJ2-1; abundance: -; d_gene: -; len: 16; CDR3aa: CASSYHSSSAYNEQFF; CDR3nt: TGTGCCAGCAGCTACCACTCCTCTAGCGCCTACAATGAGCAGTTCTTC
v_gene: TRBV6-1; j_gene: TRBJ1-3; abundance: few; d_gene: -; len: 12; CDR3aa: CATLFSGNTIYF; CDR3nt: TGTGCCACCTTATTCTCTGGAAACACCATATATTTT
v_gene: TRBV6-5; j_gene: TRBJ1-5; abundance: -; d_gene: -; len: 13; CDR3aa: CASSPGWNQPQHF; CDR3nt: TGTGCCAGCAGTCCAGGGTGGAATCAGCCCCAGCATTTT
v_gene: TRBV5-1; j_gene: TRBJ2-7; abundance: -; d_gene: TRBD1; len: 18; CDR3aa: CASSFSSTVGQRSYEQYF; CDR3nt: TGCGCCAGCAGCTTTTCCTCCACCGTGGGACAGCGCTCCTACGAGCAGTACTTC
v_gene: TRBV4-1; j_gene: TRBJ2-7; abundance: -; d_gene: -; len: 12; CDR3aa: CASSQVGDEQYF; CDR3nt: TGCGCCAGCAGCCAAGTCGGGGACGAGCAGTACTTC
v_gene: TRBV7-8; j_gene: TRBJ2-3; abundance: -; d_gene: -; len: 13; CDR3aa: CASSLLGTDTQYF; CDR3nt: TGTGCCAGCAGCCTTCTAGGCACAGATACGCAGTATTTT
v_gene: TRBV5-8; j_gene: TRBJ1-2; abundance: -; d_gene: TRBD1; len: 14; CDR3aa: CASSRGQEGYGYTF; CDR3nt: TGTGCCAGCAGCCGAGGACAGGAAGGCTATGGCTACACCTTC
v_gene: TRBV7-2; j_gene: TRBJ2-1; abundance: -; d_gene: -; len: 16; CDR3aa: CASSLVIPSSYNEQFF; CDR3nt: TGTGCCAGCAGCTTAGTAATCCCGAGCTCCTACAATGAGCAGTTCTTC
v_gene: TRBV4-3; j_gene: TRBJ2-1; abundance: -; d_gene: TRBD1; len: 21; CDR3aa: CASSQAISDRPYYPSYNEQFF; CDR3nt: TGCGCCAGCAGCCAAGCCATCTCGGACAGGCCCTACTACCCCTCCTACAATGAGCAGTTCTTC
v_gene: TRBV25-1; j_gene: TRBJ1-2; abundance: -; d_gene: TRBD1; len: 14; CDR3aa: CASTETGGYYGYTF; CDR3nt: TGTGCCAGCACCGAGACAGGGGGCTACTATGGCTACACCTTC
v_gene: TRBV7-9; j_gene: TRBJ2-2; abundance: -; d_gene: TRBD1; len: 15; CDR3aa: CASSAGQGSVGELFF; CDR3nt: TGTGCCAGCAGCGCGGGACAGGGTTCGGTCGGGGAGCTGTTTTTT
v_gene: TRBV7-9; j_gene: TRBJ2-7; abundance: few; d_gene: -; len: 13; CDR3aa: CASSDYQHDEQYF; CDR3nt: TGTGCCAGTTCAGACTACCAACACGACGAGCAGTACTTC
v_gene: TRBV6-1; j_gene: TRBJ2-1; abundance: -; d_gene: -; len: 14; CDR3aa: CASCFGGAVDEQFF; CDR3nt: TGTGCCTCCTGTTTTGGGGGGGCCGTGGATGAGCAGTTCTTC
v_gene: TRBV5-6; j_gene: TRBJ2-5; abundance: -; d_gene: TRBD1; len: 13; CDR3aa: CASRKGASETQYF; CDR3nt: TGTGCCAGCAGGAAGGGGGCTTCGGAGACCCAGTACTTC
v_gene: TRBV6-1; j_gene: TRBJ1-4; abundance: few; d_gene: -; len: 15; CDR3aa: CASSVNSWTNEKLFF; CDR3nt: TGTGCCAGCAGTGTAAACTCCTGGACTAATGAAAAACTGTTTTTT
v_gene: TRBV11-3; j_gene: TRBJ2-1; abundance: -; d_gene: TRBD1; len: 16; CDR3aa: CASSLGPGQGGNEQFF; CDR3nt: TGTGCCAGCAGCTTAGGTCCGGGACAGGGGGGCAATGAGCAGTTCTTC
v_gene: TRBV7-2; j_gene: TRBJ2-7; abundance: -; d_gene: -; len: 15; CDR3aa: CASSFKGSSSYEQYF; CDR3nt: TGTGCCAGCAGCTTTAAGGGGTCGTCCTCCTACGAGCAGTACTTC
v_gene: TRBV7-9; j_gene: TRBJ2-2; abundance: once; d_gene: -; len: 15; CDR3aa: CASSLLLPNTGELFF; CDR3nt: TGTGCCAGCAGCTTATTACTTCCGAACACCGGGGAGCTGTTTTTT
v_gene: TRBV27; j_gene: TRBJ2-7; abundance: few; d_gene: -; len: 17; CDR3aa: CASSFVREIGSPYEQYF; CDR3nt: TGTGCCAGCAGTTTTGTCAGGGAGATCGGGAGCCCCTACGAGCAGTACTTC
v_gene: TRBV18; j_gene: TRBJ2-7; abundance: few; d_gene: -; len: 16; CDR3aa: CASSPISGTDSYEQYF; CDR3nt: TGTGCCAGCTCACCAATATCCGGGACTGATTCCTACGAGCAGTACTTC
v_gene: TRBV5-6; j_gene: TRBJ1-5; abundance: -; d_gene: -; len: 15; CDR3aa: CASSTRLTGNQPQHF; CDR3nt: TGTGCCAGCAGCACCCGACTGACAGGTAATCAGCCCCAGCATTTT
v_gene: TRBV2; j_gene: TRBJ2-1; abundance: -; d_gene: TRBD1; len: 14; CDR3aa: CASSGTGSYNEQFF; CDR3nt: TGTGCCAGCAGCGGGACAGGGTCCTACAATGAGCAGTTCTTC
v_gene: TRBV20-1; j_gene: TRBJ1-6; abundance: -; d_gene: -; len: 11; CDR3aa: CSARWGLPLHF; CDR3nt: TGCAGTGCTAGGTGGGGCTTACCCCTCCACTTT